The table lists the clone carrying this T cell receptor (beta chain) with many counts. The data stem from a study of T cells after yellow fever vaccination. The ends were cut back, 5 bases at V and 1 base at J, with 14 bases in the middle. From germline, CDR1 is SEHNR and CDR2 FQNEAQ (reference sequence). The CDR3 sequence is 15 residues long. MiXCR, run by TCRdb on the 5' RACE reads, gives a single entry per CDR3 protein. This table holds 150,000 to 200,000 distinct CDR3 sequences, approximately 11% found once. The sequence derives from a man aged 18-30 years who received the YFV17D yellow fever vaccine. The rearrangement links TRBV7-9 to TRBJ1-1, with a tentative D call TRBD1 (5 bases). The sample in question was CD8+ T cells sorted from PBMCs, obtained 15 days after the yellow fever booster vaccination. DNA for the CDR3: TGTGCCAGCAGCGGATCGGGACGGGCGAACACTGAAGCTTTCTTT. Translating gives CASSGSGRANTEAFF.